This T cell receptor (beta chain) originates from a study of blood T cell repertoires in COVID-19 (dated by TCRdb to the early 2020s). Broadly, across the study: Samples from collaborators originated in the United States, Italy and Spain and spanned both the acute and convalescent phases of COVID-19. The samples were drawn from two sources: the first 160 participants of the ongoing ImmuneRACE study, and fewer than 1,500 subjects contributed by 6 global collaborators. Subjects who had been exposed to COVID-19, were actively infected with it, or had recovered from it provided the deeply sampled blood TCRbeta repertoires that made up the dataset. The material from the prospective study consisted of cDNA or gDNA derived from T cells, B-cell-depleted T cells, or PBMCs. The repertoires were released in a freely available public database intended as a resource for research on the immune response to SARS-CoV-2. Where available, HLA class I and class II types were taken from metadata supplied by the sample provider and were not determined by assay-based typing. Nearly every sample came with metadata listing a de-identified subject ID, COVID-19 status, age in years and sex. Beyond this particular receptor, the publication reports: The amount of clinical and demographic metadata varied by source and participant and was provided uncurated.

TCRbeta CDR3 regions were amplified from genomic DNA using the immunoSEQ Assay, a bias-controlled multiplex PCR. Turning to the authors' computational methods: Within the assay, amplification of reference gene primers was used to estimate how many nucleated cells each sample contained. Sequence reads were collapsed and filtered to measure the absolute abundance of every unique TCRbeta CDR3 rearrangement. Productive Simpson clonality was computed per sample as the square root of Simpson's diversity index over productive rearrangements. Imported from immuneACCESS, the table was reduced by TCRdb to in-frame sequences with V and J called. These copies leave out some clones; in studies compared against another copy, an unresolved V gene accounts for under half, and the cause of the remainder is not known. The DNA was the basis for D and trimming; V, J and clone size are from that table. The sample contains 46,000 or so clones, around nine tenths of them found a single time. About 16% of the sample is in the top ten clones.

Measured from the cysteine to the phenylalanine, the CDR3 is 15 residues long. Of all the DNA, just the CDR3 is kept, 45 bases in frame from base 1. V sheds 4 bases and J sheds 0 bases, leaving 10 bases between their ends. In the germline V gene, CDR1 corresponds to SGHAT and CDR2 to FQNNGV. Each collaborating institution followed its own protocols to collect whole blood in K2EDTA tubes. For TCRbeta analysis, collaborator samples were shipped as frozen whole blood, as isolated PBMCs, or as DNA extracted from either sample type. Of note for this clone: What this receptor recognizes is not known. Base qualities were left out, and no much larger clone turns up one base away.

This receptor was taken from a man aged 55-75 years with active or convalescent COVID-19. The V gene is TRBV11-2 and the J gene is TRBJ2-1; the D gene is perhaps TRBD1, on 6 matching bases. The sequenced sample consisted of peripheral blood. This receptor carries the CDR3 CASSSTGHSYNEQFF. The nucleotides are TGTGCCAGCAGCTCGACAGGACACTCCTACAATGAGCAGTTCTTC.